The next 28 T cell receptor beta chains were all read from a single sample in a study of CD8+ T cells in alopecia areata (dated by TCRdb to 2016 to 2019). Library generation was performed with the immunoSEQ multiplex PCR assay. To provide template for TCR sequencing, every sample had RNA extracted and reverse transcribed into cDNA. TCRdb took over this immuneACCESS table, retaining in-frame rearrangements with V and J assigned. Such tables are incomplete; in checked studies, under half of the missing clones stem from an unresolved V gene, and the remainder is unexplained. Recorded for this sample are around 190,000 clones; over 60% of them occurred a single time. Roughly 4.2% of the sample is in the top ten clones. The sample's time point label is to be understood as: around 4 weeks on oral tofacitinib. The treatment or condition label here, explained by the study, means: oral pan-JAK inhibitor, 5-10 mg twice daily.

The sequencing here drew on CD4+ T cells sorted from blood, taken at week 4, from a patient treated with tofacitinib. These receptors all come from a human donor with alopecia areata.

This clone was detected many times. CDR3 DNA sequence: TGTGCCAGCAGCTTAGCGAGACAGGGGGCTGAAGCTTTCTTT. Its translation: CASSLARQGAEAFF. The rearrangement uses TRBV7-8 and TRBJ1-1; 9 bases match TRBD1. V was clipped by 0 bases and J by 6 bases; unmatched bases: 2. Germline assignment: CDR1 SGHVS and CDR2 FQNEAQ. The CDR3 loop spans 14 amino acids.

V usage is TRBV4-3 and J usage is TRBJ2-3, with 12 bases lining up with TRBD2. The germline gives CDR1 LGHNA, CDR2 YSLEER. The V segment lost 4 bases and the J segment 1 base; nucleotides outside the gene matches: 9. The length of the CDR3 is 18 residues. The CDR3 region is CASSLSSGGAGGTDTQYF. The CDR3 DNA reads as TGCGCCAGCAGCCTCTCTAGCGGGGGGGCTGGAGGCACAGATACGCAGTATTTT.

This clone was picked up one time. CDR3 amino acids: CASSVQAQNTEAFF. For the CDR3, the DNA is TGTGCCAGCAGCGTCCAGGCTCAAAACACTGAAGCTTTCTTT. The J gene is TRBJ1-1, the V gene TRBV9; no clear D gene. The V end was cut by 2 bases, the J end by 2 bases, with 10 bases between. The V gene's germline CDR1 is SGDLS and CDR2 YYNGEE. The CDR3 loop spans 14 amino acids.

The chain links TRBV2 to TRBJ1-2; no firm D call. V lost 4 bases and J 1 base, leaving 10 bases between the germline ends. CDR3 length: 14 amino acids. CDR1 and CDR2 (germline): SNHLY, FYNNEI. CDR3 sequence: CASSGGGGNYGYTF. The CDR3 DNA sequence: TGTGCCAGCAGTGGGGGAGGCGGTAACTATGGCTACACCTTC.

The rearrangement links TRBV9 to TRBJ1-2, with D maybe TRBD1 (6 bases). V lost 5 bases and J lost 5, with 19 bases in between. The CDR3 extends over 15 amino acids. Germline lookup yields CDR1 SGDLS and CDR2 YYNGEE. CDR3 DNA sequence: TGTGCCAGCAGTCTTAGGGACACAAACTTGTATGGCTACACCTTC. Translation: CASSLRDTNLYGYTF.

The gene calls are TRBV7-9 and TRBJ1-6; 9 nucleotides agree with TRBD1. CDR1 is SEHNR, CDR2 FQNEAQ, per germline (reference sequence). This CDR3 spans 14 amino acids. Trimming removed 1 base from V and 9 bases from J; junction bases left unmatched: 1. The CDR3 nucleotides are TGTGCCAGCAGCTTAGAGGACAGGGGTTCACCCCTCCACTTT. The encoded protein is CASSLEDRGSPLHF.

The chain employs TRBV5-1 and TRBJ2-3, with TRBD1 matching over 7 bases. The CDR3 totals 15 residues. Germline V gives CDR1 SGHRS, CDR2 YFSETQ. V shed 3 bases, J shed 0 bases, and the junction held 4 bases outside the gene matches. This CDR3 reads CASSSATGSTDTQYF. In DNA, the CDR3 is TGCGCCAGCAGCTCGGCGACAGGGAGCACAGATACGCAGTATTTT.

The chain's CDR3 is CASTPEMQGGEYF. The CDR3 DNA reads TGTGCCAGCACCCCTGAAATGCAGGGTGGAGAATACTTC. The chain combines TRBV2 with TRBJ2-7; TRBD1 is a possible D gene (5 bases). CDR1 is SNHLY, CDR2 FYNNEI, per germline. CDR3 length equals 13 residues. V was trimmed by 7 bases and J by 13 bases, leaving 23 bases between them.

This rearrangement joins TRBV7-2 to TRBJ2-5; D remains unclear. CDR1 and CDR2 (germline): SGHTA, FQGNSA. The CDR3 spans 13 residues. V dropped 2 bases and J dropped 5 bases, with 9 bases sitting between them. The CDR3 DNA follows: TGTGCCAGCAGCTTAAACGGTGGGGAGACCCAGTACTTC. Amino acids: CASSLNGGETQYF.

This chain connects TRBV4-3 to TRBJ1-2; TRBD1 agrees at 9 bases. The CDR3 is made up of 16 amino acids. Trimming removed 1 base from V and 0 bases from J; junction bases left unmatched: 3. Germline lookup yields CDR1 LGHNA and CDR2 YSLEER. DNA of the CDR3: TGCGCCAGCAGCCAAGGGGACAGGGAGGCTAACTATGGCTACACCTTC. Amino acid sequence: CASSQGDREANYGYTF.

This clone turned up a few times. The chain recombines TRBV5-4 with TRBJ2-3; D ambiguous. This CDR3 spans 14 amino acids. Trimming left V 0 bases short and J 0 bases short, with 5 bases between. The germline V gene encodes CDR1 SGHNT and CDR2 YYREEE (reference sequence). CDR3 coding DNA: TGTGCCAGCAGCTTGGGGAGAAGCACAGATACGCAGTATTTT. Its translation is CASSLGRSTDTQYF.

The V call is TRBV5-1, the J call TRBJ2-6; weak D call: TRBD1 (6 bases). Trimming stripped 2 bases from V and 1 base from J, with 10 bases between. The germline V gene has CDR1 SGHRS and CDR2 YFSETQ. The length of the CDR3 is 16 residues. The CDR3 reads CASSFTTGSGANVLTF. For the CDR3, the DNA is TGCGCCAGCAGCTTCACTACAGGGTCTGGGGCCAACGTCCTGACTTTC.

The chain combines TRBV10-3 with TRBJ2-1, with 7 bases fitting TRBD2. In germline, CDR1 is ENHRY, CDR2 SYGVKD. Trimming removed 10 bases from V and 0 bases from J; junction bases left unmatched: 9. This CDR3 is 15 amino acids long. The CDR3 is CATRGGSSSYNEQFF. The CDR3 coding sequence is TGTGCCACAAGGGGAGGGAGCAGCTCCTACAATGAGCAGTTCTTC.

The CDR3 loop reads CATSRVSGNYGYTF. CDR3 bases: TGTGCCACCAGCAGAGTGTCAGGGAACTATGGCTACACCTTC. The V gene is TRBV15, the J gene TRBJ1-2; a weak D match, TRBD1 (5 bases). V lost 1 base and J lost 2, with 8 bases in between. Germline assignment: CDR1 LNHNV and CDR2 YYDKDF (reference sequence). This CDR3 has 14 amino acids.

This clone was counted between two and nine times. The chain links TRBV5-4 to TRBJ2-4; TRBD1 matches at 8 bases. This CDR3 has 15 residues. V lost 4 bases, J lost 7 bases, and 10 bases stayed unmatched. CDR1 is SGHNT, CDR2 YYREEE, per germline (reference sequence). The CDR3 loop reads CASSKTGGGGNIQYF. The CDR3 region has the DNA TGTGCCAGCAGCAAAACAGGGGGTGGAGGGAACATTCAGTACTTC. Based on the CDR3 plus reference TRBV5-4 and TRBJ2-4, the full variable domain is ETGVTQSPTHLIKTRGQQVTLRCSSQSGHNTVSWYQQALGQGPQFIFQYYREEENGRGNFPPRFSGLQFPNYSSELNVNALELDDSALYLCASSKTGGGGNIQYFGAGTRLSVL.

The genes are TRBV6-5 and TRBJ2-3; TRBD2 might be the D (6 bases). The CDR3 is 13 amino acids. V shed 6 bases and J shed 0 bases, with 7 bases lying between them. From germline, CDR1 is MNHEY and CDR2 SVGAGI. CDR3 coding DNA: TGTGCCAGCAGGAGCGGGAGCACAGATACGCAGTATTTT. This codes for CASRSGSTDTQYF.

The CDR3 reads CASRNSGNTIYF. CDR3 sequence (DNA): TGTGCCAGCAGAAACTCTGGAAACACCATATATTTT. This chain connects TRBV6-6 to TRBJ1-3; unclear D gene. Germline CDR1 and CDR2: MNHNY and SVGAGI (reference sequence). Trimming pared 6 bases from V and 0 bases from J, leaving 3 bases between. CDR3 length: 12 amino acids.

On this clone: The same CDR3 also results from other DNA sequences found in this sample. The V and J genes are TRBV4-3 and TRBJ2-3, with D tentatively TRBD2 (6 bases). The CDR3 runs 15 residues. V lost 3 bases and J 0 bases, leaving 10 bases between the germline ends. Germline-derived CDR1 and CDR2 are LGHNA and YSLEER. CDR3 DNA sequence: TGCGCCAGCAGCCAGGGACTCCTTAGCACAGATACGCAGTATTTT. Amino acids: CASSQGLLSTDTQYF.

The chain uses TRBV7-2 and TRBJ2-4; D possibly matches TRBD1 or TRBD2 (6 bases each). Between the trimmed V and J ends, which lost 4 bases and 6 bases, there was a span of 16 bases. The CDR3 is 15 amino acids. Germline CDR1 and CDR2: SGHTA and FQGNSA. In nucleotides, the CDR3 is TGTGCCAGCAGCTCGAGATCCGGAGGGGGAAACATTCAGTACTTC. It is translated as CASSSRSGGGNIQYF.

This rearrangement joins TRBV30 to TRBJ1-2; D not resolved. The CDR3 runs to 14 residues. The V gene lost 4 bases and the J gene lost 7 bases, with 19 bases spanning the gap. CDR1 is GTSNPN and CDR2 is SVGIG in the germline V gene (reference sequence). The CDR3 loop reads CAWKAGMALGGYTF. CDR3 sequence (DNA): TGTGCCTGGAAAGCTGGGATGGCGTTGGGTGGCTACACCTTC.

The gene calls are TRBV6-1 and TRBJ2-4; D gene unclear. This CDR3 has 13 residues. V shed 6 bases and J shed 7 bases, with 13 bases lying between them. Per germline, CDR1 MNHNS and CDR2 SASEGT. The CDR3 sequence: CASSQDDRNIQYF. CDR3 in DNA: TGTGCCAGCAGCCAGGACGACCGGAACATTCAGTACTTC.

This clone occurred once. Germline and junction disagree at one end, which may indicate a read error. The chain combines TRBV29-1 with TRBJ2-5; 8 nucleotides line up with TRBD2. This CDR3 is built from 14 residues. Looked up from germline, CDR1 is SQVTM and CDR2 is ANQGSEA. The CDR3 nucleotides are TGCAGCGCTGAAAGCGGGGGAGGCGAAAAGACCCAGTACTTC. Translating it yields CSAESGGGEKTQYF.

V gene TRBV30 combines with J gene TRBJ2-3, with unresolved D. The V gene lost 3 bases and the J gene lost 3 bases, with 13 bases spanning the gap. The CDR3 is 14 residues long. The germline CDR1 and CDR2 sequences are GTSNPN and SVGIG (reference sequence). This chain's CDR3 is CAWRPSPRTDTQYF. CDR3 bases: TGTGCCTGGAGACCTAGTCCAAGGACAGATACGCAGTATTTT.

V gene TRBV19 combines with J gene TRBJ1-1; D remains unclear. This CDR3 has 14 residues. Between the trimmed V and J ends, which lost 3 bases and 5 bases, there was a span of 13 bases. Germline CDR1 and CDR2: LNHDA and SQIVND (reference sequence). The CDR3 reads CASSISRGRTEAFF. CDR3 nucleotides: TGTGCCAGTAGTATCTCTCGCGGGCGGACTGAAGCTTTCTTT.

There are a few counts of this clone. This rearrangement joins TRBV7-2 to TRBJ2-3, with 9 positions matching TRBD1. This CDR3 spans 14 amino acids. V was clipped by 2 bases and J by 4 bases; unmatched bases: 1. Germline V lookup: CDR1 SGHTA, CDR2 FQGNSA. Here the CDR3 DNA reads TGTGCCAGCAGCTTAAGGGACAGGGCAGATACGCAGTATTTT. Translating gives CASSLRDRADTQYF.

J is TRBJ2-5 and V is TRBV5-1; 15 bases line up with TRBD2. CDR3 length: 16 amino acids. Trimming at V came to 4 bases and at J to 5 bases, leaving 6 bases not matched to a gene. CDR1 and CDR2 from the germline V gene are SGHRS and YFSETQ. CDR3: CASSQGLAGGPETQYF. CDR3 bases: TGCGCCAGCAGCCAAGGACTAGCGGGGGGGCCGGAGACCCAGTACTTC.

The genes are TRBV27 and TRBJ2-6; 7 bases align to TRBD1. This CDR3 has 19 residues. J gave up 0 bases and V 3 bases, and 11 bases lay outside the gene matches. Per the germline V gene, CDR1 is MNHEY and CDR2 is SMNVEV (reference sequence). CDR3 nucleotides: TGTGCCAGCAGTTTCTTCGTCGGCAGGGGGATCTCTGGGGCCAACGTCCTGACTTTC. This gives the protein CASSFFVGRGISGANVLTF.

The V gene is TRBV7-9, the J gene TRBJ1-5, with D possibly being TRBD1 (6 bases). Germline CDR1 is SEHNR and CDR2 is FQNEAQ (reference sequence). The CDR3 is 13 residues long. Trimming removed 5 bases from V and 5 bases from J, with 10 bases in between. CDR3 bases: TGTGCCAGCAGCCCAGGGGAAGATCAGCCCCAGCATTTT. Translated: CASSPGEDQPQHF.